These T cell receptor beta chains were read from a single sample in a study of blood T cell repertoires in COVID-19. Assay: immunoSEQ multiplex PCR; the TCRdb copy retains only in-frame clones and omits some. The sample has 65,000 to 70,000 clones; approximately 75% are singletons. The sample taken for sequencing was peripheral blood. The source is a woman aged 55-70 years with acute or convalescent COVID-19. The CDR3 runs from the conserved cysteine through the conserved F or W. A D gene is named only where the DNA matches it firmly. The size entry is marked missing in some rows and otherwise reads once, few, many or a size class.

abundance	v_gene	len	d_gene	j_gene	CDR3aa	CDR3nt
.	TRBV21-1	17	.	TRBJ2-7	CASSKVGTSGGPYEQYF	TGTGCCAGCAGCAAAGTAGGGACTAGCGGGGGCCCCTACGAGCAGTACTTC
.	TRBV18	19	.	TRBJ1-4	CASSPSWGGNDQTNEKLFF	TGTGCCAGCTCACCCTCCTGGGGGGGAAATGATCAAACTAATGAAAAACTGTTTTTT
.	TRBV19	14	.	TRBJ1-1	CASSIGGANTEAFF	TGTGCCAGTAGTATAGGTGGGGCGAACACTGAAGCTTTCTTT
.	TRBV28	16	.	TRBJ2-7	CASKGRTLPDAYEQYF	TGTGCCAGTAAGGGGAGGACACTACCCGACGCGTACGAGCAGTACTTC
few	TRBV6-2/TRBV6-3	14	TRBD1	TRBJ1-1	CASSRQGGNTEAFF	TGTGCCAGCAGCCGACAGGGCGGGAACACTGAAGCTTTCTTT
once	TRBV7-2	13	.	TRBJ1-4	CASSLGSYEKLFF	TGTGCCAGCAGCTTAGGGAGTTACGAAAAACTGTTTTTT
.	TRBV29-1	13	TRBD1	TRBJ2-7	CSAWTGSSYEQYF	TGCAGCGCATGGACAGGATCCTCCTACGAGCAGTACTTC
.	TRBV4-1	14	.	TRBJ1-5	CASSQGAINQPQHF	TGCGCCAGCAGCCAAGGTGCGATTAATCAGCCCCAGCATTTT
.	TRBV12-3/TRBV12-4	12	.	TRBJ2-5	CASSDELGTQYF	TGTGCCAGCAGTGACGAGCTAGGGACCCAGTACTTC
.	TRBV7-2	12	TRBD1	TRBJ2-1	CASSFRGNEQFF	TGTGCCAGCAGCTTCAGGGGGAATGAGCAGTTCTTC
.	TRBV18	13	.	TRBJ2-7	CASSPTDNYEQYF	TGTGCCAGCTCACCAACCGACAACTACGAGCAGTACTTC
.	TRBV5-4	17	.	TRBJ2-3	CASSFDGVAESTDTQYF	TGTGCCAGCAGCTTTGACGGGGTCGCGGAGAGCACAGATACGCAGTATTTT
.	TRBV20-1	11	.	TRBJ2-1	CSALRGNEQFF	TGCAGTGCTCTCCGGGGAAATGAGCAGTTCTTC
.	TRBV5-1	15	.	TRBJ1-1	CASSFGQLMNTEAFF	TGCGCCAGCAGCTTCGGACAGCTCATGAACACTGAAGCTTTCTTT
.	TRBV4-2	14	.	TRBJ2-3	CASSPPGGTDTQYF	TGTGCCAGCAGCCCCCCTGGAGGGACAGATACGCAGTATTTT
.	TRBV7-7	13	.	TRBJ2-2	CASSLDLTGELFF	TGTGCTAGCAGCTTAGATCTCACCGGGGAGCTGTTTTTT
.	TRBV27	15	.	TRBJ1-4	CASRRKLHPNEKLFF	TGTGCCAGCAGGCGGAAACTCCACCCAAATGAAAAACTGTTTTTT
.	TRBV7-2	15	TRBD2	TRBJ2-1	CASSGGPPGLNEQFF	TGTGCCAGCAGCGGTGGCCCTCCGGGACTAAATGAGCAGTTCTTC
.	TRBV19	14	TRBD1	TRBJ2-7	CASSLQTGAHEQYF	TGTGCCAGTAGTCTCCAGACAGGGGCCCACGAGCAGTACTTC
.	TRBV4-2	15	TRBD1	TRBJ1-2	CASSHPGQANYGYTF	TGTGCCAGCAGCCATCCTGGACAGGCGAACTATGGCTACACCTTC
.	TRBV5-1	16	.	TRBJ2-5	CASTMNPGGLGETQYF	TGCGCCAGCACCATGAACCCCGGGGGGCTGGGGGAGACCCAGTACTTC
.	TRBV9	11	.	TRBJ1-1	CASSVQVEAFF	TGTGCCAGCAGCGTACAGGTTGAAGCTTTCTTT
.	TRBV7-2	14	.	TRBJ1-1	CASSPHGGNTEAFF	TGTGCCAGCAGTCCCCACGGGGGGAACACTGAAGCTTTCTTT
.	TRBV6-5	14	.	TRBJ1-2	CASSPRQEHYGYTF	TGTGCCAGCAGTCCGCGACAGGAGCACTATGGCTACACCTTC
few	TRBV5-1	13	.	TRBJ1-1	CASSLQGGTEAFF	TGCGCCAGCAGCCTACAAGGGGGCACTGAAGCTTTCTTT
.	TRBV5-4	14	TRBD1	TRBJ1-2	CASSWGQGPYGYTF	TGTGCCAGCAGCTGGGGACAGGGGCCTTATGGCTACACCTTC
.	TRBV6-1	17	.	TRBJ2-2	CASSEGEGEGKTGELFF	TGTGCCAGCAGCGAAGGGGAGGGGGAGGGAAAAACCGGGGAGCTGTTTTTT
.	TRBV7-9	12	.	TRBJ1-2	CASSFGQRGYTF	TGTGCCAGCAGCTTTGGACAGAGGGGCTACACCTTC
few	TRBV4-1	15	TRBD1	TRBJ2-4	CASSQDRGPLNIQYF	TGCGCCAGCAGCCAAGACAGGGGGCCGTTAAACATTCAGTACTTC
.	TRBV3-1/TRBV3-2	19	TRBD2	TRBJ2-3	CASSQRPEASGGYTDTQYF	TGTGCCAGCAGCCAACGGCCCGAGGCTAGCGGGGGGTACACAGATACGCAGTATTTT
.	TRBV4-1	16	.	TRBJ2-7	CASSQNMGSGAGEQYF	TGCGCCAGCAGCCAGAACATGGGCTCGGGCGCGGGCGAGCAGTACTTC
.	TRBV28	15	.	TRBJ2-6	CASSSGGSGANVLTF	TGTGCCAGCAGTTCCGGGGGCTCTGGGGCCAACGTCCTGACTTTC
.	TRBV5-5	16	.	TRBJ1-1	CASSRGGGAVNTEAFF	TGTGCCAGCAGCCGCGGGGGGGGCGCGGTGAACACTGAAGCTTTCTTT
.	TRBV7-9	14	.	TRBJ2-1	CASSPRVAANEQFF	TGTGCCAGCAGCCCCCGGGTAGCGGCCAATGAGCAGTTCTTC
few	TRBV27	16	.	TRBJ1-5	CASSSLMQNSNQPQHF	TGTGCCAGCAGTTCCCTTATGCAGAATAGCAATCAGCCCCAGCATTTT
.	TRBV19	14	.	TRBJ2-7	CASSLLAGSYEQYF	TGTGCCAGTAGCCTACTAGCCGGGTCCTACGAGCAGTACTTC
.	TRBV6-5	13	.	TRBJ2-1	CASQLSPYNEQFF	TGTGCCAGCCAATTGAGTCCCTACAATGAGCAGTTCTTC